This TCR beta chain was sequenced in a study of blood T cell repertoires in COVID-19. On the study more broadly: Samples came from the United States, Italy and Spain, spanning acute and convalescent COVID-19. T cells, B-cell-depleted T cells, or PBMCs supplied cDNA or gDNA.

The V gene end was trimmed by 5 bases and the J gene end by 5 bases; junction bases not matched to a gene: 6. The CDR3 extends over 14 amino acids. From germline, CDR1 is SGHTA and CDR2 FQGNSA. Authors' processing steps: Amplified reference gene primers provided the basis for estimating nucleated cell counts. The method was immunoSEQ multiplex PCR; TCRdb's version includes in-frame clones alone and lacks a portion of them. That table gives V, J and clone size, and the DNA gave D and trimming. The sample yields about 100,000 clones, around 81% seen once. The sample taken for sequencing was peripheral blood. This clonotype was obtained from a man aged 45-65 years with active or convalescent COVID-19. The V and J genes are TRBV7-2 and TRBJ2-7, with 10 nucleotides matching TRBD1. The CDR3 spells CASSPDRGRNEQYF. CDR3 DNA: TGTGCCAGCAGCCCAGACAGGGGGCGAAACGAGCAGTACTTC.